The 25 T cell receptor beta chains below all came from one sample that was sequenced in a study of cytomegalovirus exposure and HLA in healthy donors. The PCR employed 60 Vbeta primers together with 13 Jbeta primers. The repertoire was sequenced with immunoSEQ multiplex PCR; TCRdb's copy has only in-frame clones and lacks some. Of 100,000 to 150,000 clones listed, around 70% are singletons. The sequencing input was PBMCs. The receptors shown here come from a human donor in good health.

This clone was recorded at least ten times. The rearrangement uses TRBV6-5 and TRBJ2-5, with 11 bases matching TRBD2. CDR3 length equals 14 residues. The V gene's germline CDR1 is MNHEY and CDR2 SVGAGI. The ends lost 4 bases at V and 2 bases at J; junction bases unmatched: 0. CDR3 sequence: CASSWTSGQETQYF. The CDR3 region has the DNA TGTGCCAGCAGTTGGACTAGCGGGCAAGAGACCCAGTACTTC.

With regard to this clone: A read error may account for a junction end that differs from germline. V and J are TRBV7-9 and TRBJ1-1, with 8 bases identical to TRBD1. This CDR3 has 17 residues. Per germline, CDR1 SEHNR and CDR2 FQNEAQ (reference sequence). CDR3 region: CSSSNRDRRFSNTEAFF. In DNA, the CDR3 is TGTTCCAGCAGCAACCGGGACAGGCGATTTTCGAACACTGAAGCTTTCTTT.

V usage is TRBV6-1 and J usage is TRBJ1-1; TRBD1 aligns across 8 bases. The CDR3 runs to 13 residues. The germline CDR1 and CDR2 sequences are MNHNS and SASEGT. V gave up 6 bases and J gave up 4 bases; unmatched junction bases: 4. CDR3 region: CASSTTGVTEAFF. DNA for the CDR3: TGTGCCAGCAGCACGACAGGGGTCACTGAAGCTTTCTTT.

J is TRBJ2-1 and V is TRBV10-2; a possible D gene is TRBD2 (6 bases). Germline-derived CDR1 and CDR2 are WSHSY and SAAADI. V gave up 11 bases and J gave up 1 base, with 15 bases separating them. The CDR3 runs 14 residues. Here the CDR3 DNA reads TGCGCCGGAGGGACCGACTTTTCCTACAATGAGCAGTTCTTC. Protein product: CAGGTDFSYNEQFF.

This chain connects TRBV7-8 to TRBJ2-1; 8 bases line up with TRBD2. This CDR3 is 16 amino acids long. Trimming at V came to 6 bases and at J to 7 bases, leaving 14 bases not matched to a gene. CDR1 is SGHVS and CDR2 is FQNEAQ in the germline V gene. The CDR3 nucleotides are TGTGCCAGCAGGAACCTTTCGGGCGGGGGGACAAATGAGCAGTTCTTC. Translated: CASRNLSGGGTNEQFF.

The J gene is TRBJ1-5, the V gene TRBV5-6; perhaps TRBD1 as D (6 bases). The CDR3 is made up of 18 amino acids. Germline values: CDR1 SGHDT, CDR2 YYEEEE. V was cut by 10 bases and J by 3 bases, with 29 bases left in between. CDR3 residues: CALSYRVEGGPINQPQHF. The CDR3 DNA sequence: TGTGCCCTAAGCTACAGGGTGGAGGGGGGGCCTATCAATCAGCCCCAGCATTTT.

The chain employs TRBV4-2 and TRBJ2-7; 7 positions agree with TRBD1. This CDR3 comprises 18 residues. The germline gives CDR1 LGHNA, CDR2 YNFKEQ. V shed 4 bases and J 6 bases; nucleotides not matched to a gene: 21. The DNA of the CDR3 is TGTGCCAGCAGCCCCGAATCAACGCAGGGGGTCCTACCTTCCGAGCAGTACTTC. It translates to CASSPESTQGVLPSEQYF.

This clone came up a few times. This chain uses TRBV4-2 with TRBJ1-1, with a possible D match to TRBD1 (5 bases). Trimming left V 1 base short and J 2 bases short, with 14 bases between. The CDR3 has 16 amino acids. Germline assignment: CDR1 LGHNA and CDR2 YNFKEQ. CDR3 sequence reads: CASSQGEVRENTEAFF. Here the CDR3 DNA reads TGTGCCAGCAGCCAAGGAGAGGTCAGGGAAAACACTGAAGCTTTCTTT.

This clone showed up just once. The J gene is TRBJ2-5, the V gene TRBV7-2; 7 positions match TRBD1. CDR1 and CDR2 (germline): SGHTA, FQGNSA. CDR3 size: 13 residues. J gave up 7 bases and V 4 bases, and 6 bases lay outside the gene matches. The CDR3 loop reads CASSSGQAGTQYF. Here the CDR3 DNA reads TGTGCCAGCAGCTCCGGACAGGCTGGGACCCAGTACTTC.

On this clone: The junction differs from germline at one of its ends, possibly a read error. The chain is built from TRBV7-9 and TRBJ2-7, with 8 bases matching TRBD2. The germline gives CDR1 SEHNR, CDR2 FQNEAQ (reference sequence). The CDR3 has 16 residues. In DNA form, the CDR3 reads TGTTCCAGCAGCTGGGCGGTAGCGGGGCTTATCGACGAGCAGTACTTC. As protein: CSSSWAVAGLIDEQYF.

A few counts support this clone. V and J are TRBV5-5 and TRBJ1-5; 10 bases are shared with TRBD1. J was trimmed by 5 bases and V by 3 bases; bases with no gene match: 2. The CDR3 runs to 14 residues. Germline V lookup: CDR1 SGHKS, CDR2 YYEKEE (reference sequence). The CDR3 reads CASSSGQGDQPQHF. CDR3 nucleotide sequence: TGTGCCAGCAGCTCCGGACAGGGGGATCAGCCCCAGCATTTT.

In this sample, this clone turned up a few times. The chain has TRBV27 and TRBJ1-1; D remains unclear. Trimming removed 5 bases from V and 0 bases from J, with 10 bases in between. The CDR3 length is 14 residues. CDR1 and CDR2 (germline): MNHEY, SMNVEV (reference sequence). The CDR3 DNA follows: TGTGCCAGCAGTCCCACACCCCTGAACACTGAAGCTTTCTTT. Translated, it gives CASSPTPLNTEAFF.

The chain carries TRBV10-3 and TRBJ1-5, with a tentative D call TRBD1 (5 bases). V lost 10 bases and J 3 bases, leaving 10 bases between the germline ends. This CDR3 has 12 amino acids. The germline V gene has CDR1 ENHRY and CDR2 SYGVKD. The CDR3 protein is CASGTDNQPQHF. In DNA, the CDR3 is TGTGCCAGTGGGACTGACAATCAGCCCCAGCATTTT.

This chain connects TRBV9 to TRBJ2-2; 9 bases agree with TRBD2. V dropped 4 bases and J dropped 11; count of bases not matched to a gene: 12. The CDR3 is 15 amino acids. CDR1 and CDR2 from the germline V gene are SGDLS and YYNGEE. This CDR3 is CASSPRGSGGTELFF. Written as DNA, the CDR3 is TGTGCCAGCAGCCCCCGGGGGAGCGGGGGGACCGAGCTGTTTTTT.

The chain couples TRBV7-2 to TRBJ1-5; D is ambiguous. Trimming stripped 2 bases from V and 4 bases from J, with 6 bases between. Germline assignment: CDR1 SGHTA and CDR2 FQGNSA. The CDR3 covers 13 residues. The CDR3 DNA sequence: TGTGCCAGCAGCTTAAGGAGTAATCAGCCCCAGCATTTT. Residues: CASSLRSNQPQHF. The full variable domain, completed using reference TRBV7-2 and TRBJ1-5, is GAGVSQSPSNKVTEKGKDVELRCDPISGHTALYWYRQSLGQGLEFLIYFQGNSAPDKSGLPSDRFSAERTGGSVSTLTIQRTQQEDSAVYLCASSLRSNQPQHFGDGTRLSIL.

The chain recombines TRBV6-1 with TRBJ1-4; TRBD1 matches 10 bases. The CDR3 runs to 18 residues. V dropped 3 bases and J dropped 0; count of bases not matched to a gene: 7. Germline V gene lookup returns CDR1 MNHNS and CDR2 SASEGT. The CDR3 protein is CASSDGPGQGSTNEKLFF. The CDR3 DNA sequence: TGTGCCAGCAGTGATGGACCGGGACAGGGGTCAACTAATGAAAAACTGTTTTTT.

The rearrangement joins TRBV30 to TRBJ1-1; D uncertain. Trimming left V 5 bases short and J 0 bases short, with 7 bases between. The germline CDR1 and CDR2 sequences are GTSNPN and SVGIG (reference sequence). The CDR3 sequence is 12 residues long. DNA of the CDR3: TGTGCCTGGTCGGGAGTGAACACTGAAGCTTTCTTT. This encodes CAWSGVNTEAFF.

The chain uses TRBV25-1 and TRBJ2-5, with TRBD2 as a possible D gene (6 bases). Germline V gene data show CDR1 as MGHDK and CDR2 as SYGVNS. V lost 6 bases and J 2 bases, leaving 13 bases between the germline ends. CDR3 length: 14 residues. CDR3 DNA: TGTGCCAGCAGCCTCCGGGGGATTCAAGAGACCCAGTACTTC. This gives the protein CASSLRGIQETQYF.

This sequence joins TRBV18 and TRBJ1-1; D gene unclear. The germline V gene encodes CDR1 KGHSH and CDR2 LQKENI. V was pared by 3 bases and J by 5 bases, with 10 bases between. CDR3 length: 13 residues. The chain's CDR3 is CASSPIRGTEAFF. For the CDR3, the DNA is TGTGCCAGCTCACCGATCCGAGGGACTGAAGCTTTCTTT.

This chain joins TRBV18 and TRBJ2-7; tentative D call: TRBD1 (5 bases). V lost 3 bases, J lost 2 bases, and 11 bases lay in between. CDR1 KGHSH and CDR2 LQKENI come from the germline V gene. The CDR3 is made up of 14 amino acids. The CDR3 coding sequence is TGTGCCAGCTCACCCTCTCAGGGTCCCTACGAGCAGTACTTC. As protein: CASSPSQGPYEQYF.

This sequence joins TRBV5-1 and TRBJ1-1; perhaps TRBD1 as D (5 bases). The germline V gene encodes CDR1 SGHRS and CDR2 YFSETQ. Trimming removed 0 bases at V and 5 bases at J, with 11 bases between. The CDR3 extends over 14 amino acids. CDR3 nucleotides: TGCGCCAGCAGCTTGGACGCGACAGAAACTGAAGCTTTCTTT. Amino acids: CASSLDATETEAFF.

This clone has just one count. The chain has TRBV9 and TRBJ2-1, with TRBD1 as a possible D gene (6 bases). Trimming pared 0 bases from V and 4 bases from J, leaving 11 bases between. Germline V CDR1 and CDR2: SGDLS, YYNGEE. This CDR3 is built from 15 residues. CDR3 sequence: CASSVGGQAYNEQFF. As DNA, the CDR3 is TGTGCCAGCAGCGTAGGGGGGCAGGCGTACAATGAGCAGTTCTTC.

The rearrangement links TRBV9 to TRBJ2-1; maybe TRBD1 (6 bases). The germline gives CDR1 SGDLS, CDR2 YYNGEE. This CDR3 has 16 residues. Trimming removed 3 bases from V and 7 bases from J, with 20 bases in between. CDR3 loop: CASSADIRGVWNEQFF. CDR3 DNA: TGTGCCAGCAGCGCCGATATCAGGGGAGTGTGGAATGAGCAGTTCTTC.

The CDR3 reads CASGAGPGGEQYF. The DNA of the CDR3 is TGTGCCAGCGGAGCGGGTCCGGGGGGCGAGCAGTACTTC. The genes are TRBV13 and TRBJ2-7; 7 positions agree with TRBD2. This CDR3 is built from 13 residues. Per the germline V gene, CDR1 is PRHDT and CDR2 is FYEKMQ (reference sequence). The V gene end was trimmed by 8 bases and the J gene end by 6 bases; junction bases not matched to a gene: 10. Full variable domain (outside the CDR3, taken from reference TRBV13 and TRBJ2-7): AAGVIQSPRHLIKEKRETATLKCYPIPRHDTVYWYQQGPGQDPQFLISFYEKMQSDKGSIPDRFSAQQFSDYHSELNMSSLELGDSALYFCASGAGPGGEQYFGPGTRLTVT.

CDR3 DNA sequence: TGTGCCACGACTGACAGGGGCATCGGCACAGATACGCAGTATTTT. The encoded protein is CATTDRGIGTDTQYF. This chain uses TRBV2 with TRBJ2-3, with 8 bases that match TRBD1. CDR3 size: 15 residues. After removal of 10 bases from V and 1 base from J, the junction contained 10 bases not matched to a gene. Germline loops: CDR1 SNHLY, CDR2 FYNNEI.